This T cell receptor (beta chain) was observed in a study of blood T cell repertoires in COVID-19. The protocol was immunoSEQ multiplex PCR, while the TCRdb copy is restricted to in-frame clones and leaves out a portion. This table has 160,000 or so clones, more than 75% appearing once. V dropped 0 bases and J dropped 7 bases, with 11 bases sitting between them. This CDR3 spans 14 amino acids. CDR1 is SGHRS, CDR2 YFSETQ, per germline. The rearrangement links TRBV5-1 to TRBJ2-1; no firm D call. Input material: PBMCs or T cells enriched from blood (not recorded which). The clonotype was recovered from a man aged 35 to 55 who had recovered from COVID-19. This chain's CDR3 is CASSLALAVNEQFF. The CDR3 coding sequence is TGCGCCAGCAGCTTGGCACTTGCGGTTAATGAGCAGTTCTTC.